This T cell receptor beta chain was obtained from a study of T-cell reconstitution after alpha-beta-depleted transplantation in children. In its sample, this clonotype was seen a few times. The antigen is not known. Construction of the TCRbeta library involved unique molecular identifiers. TCRdb itself ran the PCR reads through MiXCR, one entry per CDR3 protein. The sample holds about 980,000 distinct CDR3 sequences; 25% to 35% are singletons and the top ten take about 28%. The CDR3 extends over 16 amino acids. Germline assignment: CDR1 SGDLS and CDR2 YYNGEE. J lost 3 bases, V lost 4 bases, and 8 bases had no gene match. Findings and limits, study-wide: Some patients showed high day-60 TCRbeta diversity, which derived from surviving recipient T cells and thymic progenitors. Newly produced T cells mostly accounted for T-cell counts and diversity one year post-transplant. Where alpha-beta T cells came from about two months after transplant was reportedly several hundred expanded graft clones.

This material consisted of PBMCs, mostly from graft donor cells, taken 360 days after TCRalphabeta/CD19-depleted stem cell transplant. The rearrangement joins TRBV9 to TRBJ2-5; 11 nucleotides agree with TRBD2. This TCR was recovered from a boy under two years old who had a stem cell transplant for SCID, so the T cells may come from the graft donor. CDR3 DNA: TGTGCCAGCAGCCGCTTCTTGACTAGCGGGGAAGAGACCCAGTACTTC. Protein product: CASSRFLTSGEETQYF. Full variable domain (remainder filled in from reference TRBV9 and TRBJ2-5): DSGVTQTPKHLITATGQRVTLRCSPRSGDLSVYWYQQSLDQGLQFLIQYYNGEERAKGNILERFSAQQFPDLHSELNLSSLELGDSALYFCASSRFLTSGEETQYFGPGTRLLVL.